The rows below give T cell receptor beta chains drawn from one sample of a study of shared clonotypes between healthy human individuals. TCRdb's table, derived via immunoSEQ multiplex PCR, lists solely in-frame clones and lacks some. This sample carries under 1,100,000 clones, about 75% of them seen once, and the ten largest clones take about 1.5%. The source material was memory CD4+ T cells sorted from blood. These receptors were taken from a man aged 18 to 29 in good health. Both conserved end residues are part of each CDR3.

CASSMRGEENIQYF | TRBJ2-4 | TRBV19
CASSRSGLSSYEQYF | TRBJ2-7 | TRBV6-5
CASGMLLSYNEQFF | TRBJ2-1 | TRBV2
CASSTQGALGGYTF | TRBJ1-2 | TRBV19
CASSDRYTEAFF | TRBJ1-1 | TRBV6-1
CAISESSGAGYNEQFF | TRBJ2-1 | TRBV10-3
CASSLKKAGRNTGELFF | TRBJ2-2 | TRBV23-1
CASSLQVAGEKLFF | TRBJ1-4 | TRBV5-1
CASSSPDSSYNEQFF | TRBJ2-1 | TRBV5-1
CASSESRGVGTYEQYF | TRBJ2-7 | TRBV10-2
CASSLVQQETQYF | TRBJ2-5 | TRBV5-1
CASSPPTNTDTQYF | TRBJ2-3 | TRBV7-2
CASSPMSQGQSTDTQYF | TRBJ2-3 | TRBV27
CASSTGEISSPLHF | TRBJ1-6 | TRBV5-1
CASSLASQGASDTQYF | TRBJ2-3 | TRBV7-2
CASSFTSGSYEQFF | TRBJ2-1 | TRBV7-2
CASSEAGGTGPDTQYF | TRBJ2-3 | TRBV6-1
CASSGRDIRSQETQYF | TRBJ2-5 | TRBV28
CASSLGHGAGSYEQYF | TRBJ2-7 | TRBV5-4
CASRSLLAGNNDEQFF | TRBJ2-1 | TRBV27
CASSSRGEKLFF | TRBJ1-4 | TRBV5-4
CASSPLRLGTQYF | TRBJ2-3 | TRBV18
CAIHSGGFTDTQYF | TRBJ2-3 | TRBV10-3
CASSQSEAGPCYGYTF | TRBJ1-2 | TRBV23-1
CASSGRGQVSPLHF | TRBJ1-6 | TRBV5-6
CASSLLPRDRPPIVAYEQYF | TRBJ2-7 | TRBV11-3
CASSTGGCSNQPQHF | TRBJ1-5 | TRBV5-1
CASSLRTSGSVETQYF | TRBJ2-5 | TRBV14
CASSKPPLGSPLHF | TRBJ1-6 | TRBV28
CASSWKGGRGNEQFF | TRBJ2-1 | TRBV5-4
CARPSYRTNYGYTF | TRBJ1-2 | TRBV19
CASSPGWGDYGYTF | TRBJ1-2 | TRBV5-1
CASTTGDQPQHF | TRBJ1-5 | TRBV2
CASSLGPQGREQYF | TRBJ2-7 | TRBV5-1
CSVARDRSGGYTF | TRBJ1-2 | TRBV29-1
CATSGTGDKNTEAFF | TRBJ1-1 | TRBV4-1
CASSESAGISYEQYF | TRBJ2-7 | TRBV10-2
CASSLWAGTYEQYF | TRBJ2-7 | TRBV18
CASSLGLQGNQPQHF | TRBJ1-5 | TRBV5-8
CASRRTDTQYF | TRBJ2-3 | TRBV6-5
CAWSRGQLNTGELFF | TRBJ2-2 | TRBV30
CASSAEGTEAFF | TRBJ1-1 | TRBV5-1
CASSSSGTGVHDFSYEQYF | TRBJ2-7 | TRBV5-1
CASSLGVANTQYF | TRBJ2-3 | TRBV7-3
CAWSPGLAGGSEQFF | TRBJ2-1 | TRBV30
CASQAPYYNEQFF | TRBJ2-1 | TRBV6-5
CASSEALRGRRYTF | TRBJ1-2 | TRBV6-1
CASSLDRGDTEAFF | TRBJ1-1 | TRBV7-9
CASSGQGGPEAFF | TRBJ1-1 | TRBV5-1
CASNEGFGHTDYGYTF | TRBJ1-2 | TRBV7-2
CASSEKRGYTDTQYF | TRBJ2-3 | TRBV6-1
CASSYSGVHEQYF | TRBJ2-7 | TRBV6-6
CASGPSGQPREKLFF | TRBJ1-4 | TRBV12-5